These 21 T cell receptor beta chains originate from one sample sequenced in a study of T cell responses to AZD1222 COVID-19 vaccine. Libraries were prepared by immunoSEQ multiplex PCR; TCRdb keeps only in-frame clonotypes and omits some of them. This sample carries over 45,000 clones, roughly 85% of them seen once, and the ten largest clones take approximately 16%. Sequences were derived from peripheral blood, sampled on day 0 of AZD1222 vaccination. The source of these receptors is an adult in good health.

V is TRBV15 and J is TRBJ2-7, with D possibly TRBD1 on 5 matching bases. V shed 0 bases and J shed 2 bases, with 11 bases lying between them. Looked up from germline, CDR1 is LNHNV and CDR2 is YYDKDF (reference sequence). This CDR3 is built from 15 residues. The CDR3 DNA reads TGTGCCACCAGCAGAGATCAGGGTGTCGCCTACGAGCAGTACTTC. Translation: CATSRDQGVAYEQYF.

CDR3 nucleotides: TGTGCCAGCAGCCCGCGGGACACTGACACTGAAGCTTTCTTT. This encodes CASSPRDTDTEAFF. This rearrangement joins TRBV3-1 (or the pseudogene TRBV3-2) to TRBJ1-1, with D maybe TRBD1 (6 bases). Trimming removed 4 bases at V and 3 bases at J, with 12 bases between. Germline V gene lookup returns CDR1 LGHDT and CDR2 YNNKEL (reference sequence). CDR3 length equals 14 residues.

The genes are TRBV5-5 and TRBJ1-6, with D perhaps matching TRBD1 (5 bases). The CDR3 consists of 14 residues. Per germline, CDR1 SGHKS and CDR2 YYEKEE (reference sequence). Trimming cost V 4 bases and J 7 bases, with 12 bases left between them. The CDR3 nucleotides read TGTGCCAGCAGCCTCGGGACGGGAAATTCACCCCTCCACTTT. Protein product: CASSLGTGNSPLHF.

The chain has TRBV18 and TRBJ2-7; 11 positions agree with TRBD2. The CDR3 consists of 14 residues. Per germline, CDR1 KGHSH and CDR2 LQKENI. Trimming took 6 bases from V and 5 from J; bases not matched to a gene: 6. DNA of the CDR3: TGTGCCAGCTCCCTAGCGGGGGGTTGGGACGAGCAGTACTTC. Its translation is CASSLAGGWDEQYF.

The chain uses TRBV18 and TRBJ2-2; 7 bases are shared with TRBD1. CDR1 is KGHSH, CDR2 LQKENI, per germline. There are 15 residues in the CDR3. Trimming cost V 2 bases and J 3 bases; bases outside gene matches: 3. CDR3 sequence: CASSPRTGYTGELFF. CDR3 bases: TGTGCCAGCTCACCAAGGACAGGATACACCGGGGAGCTGTTTTTT.

The rearrangement links TRBV7-3 to TRBJ2-1; either TRBD1 or TRBD2 may supply D (5 bases each). The CDR3 consists of 13 residues. Between the trimmed V and J ends, which lost 4 bases and 6 bases, there was a span of 10 bases. Germline V gene sequence: CDR1 SGHTA, CDR2 FQGTGA. The CDR3, as DNA: TGTGCCAGCAGCTCGGGACCGAGCAATGAGCAGTTCTTC. As protein: CASSSGPSNEQFF.

The V gene is TRBV28, the J gene TRBJ1-6; D perhaps matches TRBD1 (6 bases). V lost 2 bases and J lost 9, with 11 bases in between. Germline V gives CDR1 MDHEN, CDR2 SYDVKM. The CDR3 spans 14 residues. DNA of the CDR3: TGTGCCAGCAGTTTAGGACAGCCTTCTTCACCCCTCCACTTT. As protein: CASSLGQPSSPLHF. Together with reference TRBV28 and TRBJ1-6, the CDR3 gives the full variable domain: DVKVTQSSRYLVKRTGEKVFLECVQDMDHENMFWYRQDPGLGLRLIYFSYDVKMKEKGDIPEGYSVSREKKERFSLILESASTNQTSMYLCASSLGQPSSPLHFGNGTRLTVT.

V gene TRBV18 combines with J gene TRBJ2-4; D is possibly TRBD2 (5 bases). Deletions cut 1 base from V and 1 base from J, with 14 bases between. This CDR3 comprises 17 residues. CDR1 is KGHSH, CDR2 LQKENI, per germline. In nucleotides, the CDR3 is TGTGCCAGCTCACCACTCTTCGAGGGTGAGGCCAAAAACATTCAGTACTTC. Its translation: CASSPLFEGEAKNIQYF.

The chain has TRBV10-3 and TRBJ1-4, with 10 bases lining up with TRBD1. The CDR3 loop spans 15 amino acids. V shed 6 bases and J 3 bases; nucleotides not matched to a gene: 4. Germline V gives CDR1 ENHRY, CDR2 SYGVKD. CDR3 sequence: CAISLGTGANEKLFF. For the CDR3, the DNA is TGTGCCATCAGCCTCGGGACAGGGGCTAATGAAAAACTGTTTTTT.

The chain is built from TRBV28 and TRBJ1-4; D unresolved. Germline-derived CDR1 and CDR2 are MDHEN and SYDVKM. The CDR3 loop spans 12 amino acids. Deletions cut 8 bases from V and 4 bases from J, with 8 bases between. CDR3 nucleotides: TGTGCCAGCTCCTTAGTTAATGAAAAACTGTTTTTT. Its protein is CASSLVNEKLFF.

The chain carries TRBV12-3 or TRBV12-4 and TRBJ2-7, with a tentative D call TRBD2 (5 bases). CDR3 length equals 11 residues. Trimming took off 3 bases at V and 6 bases at J, with 6 bases between the two ends. The CDR3 reads CASSFGVEQYF. The CDR3 nucleotides are TGTGCCAGCAGTTTCGGGGTCGAGCAGTACTTC.

Only one count was recorded for this clone. The chain employs TRBV10-3 and TRBJ2-7, with 7 bases that match TRBD1. Unmatched junction bases numbered 14, after V lost 1 base and J lost 5 bases. The CDR3 sequence is 17 residues long. CDR1 and CDR2 from the germline V gene are ENHRY and SYGVKD. DNA for the CDR3: TGTGCCATCAGTGAGTTACTGCCTAGAGAGGGGGCGAACGAGCAGTACTTC. It is translated as CAISELLPREGANEQYF.

This clone was seen a few times. This chain links TRBV28 with TRBJ1-1; TRBD1 is a possible D gene (5 bases). The CDR3 totals 13 residues. The V gene lost 3 bases and the J gene lost 1 base, with 6 bases spanning the gap. Per the germline V gene, CDR1 is MDHEN and CDR2 is SYDVKM. CDR3 coding DNA: TGTGCCAGCAGTTTCGGACAGAACACTGAAGCTTTCTTT. Protein: CASSFGQNTEAFF. Looking up the rest from reference TRBV28 and TRBJ1-1 gives the full variable domain: DVKVTQSSRYLVKRTGEKVFLECVQDMDHENMFWYRQDPGLGLRLIYFSYDVKMKEKGDIPEGYSVSREKKERFSLILESASTNQTSMYLCASSFGQNTEAFFGQGTRLTVV.

The chain joins TRBV4-1 to TRBJ2-3; TRBD1 aligns across 7 bases. V lost 0 bases to trimming and J lost 3 bases; unmatched junction nucleotides: 9. Germline V gene lookup returns CDR1 MGHRA and CDR2 YSYEKL. The CDR3 length is 17 residues. The CDR3 DNA follows: TGCGCCAGCAGCCAAGACGCCCCGACAGGGAAGACAGATACGCAGTATTTT. The encoded protein is CASSQDAPTGKTDTQYF.

V and J are TRBV20-1 and TRBJ2-7; D possibly corresponds to TRBD1 (6 bases). There are 11 residues in the CDR3. Germline V gene lookup returns CDR1 DFQATT and CDR2 SNEGSKA (reference sequence). V dropped 2 bases and J dropped 8 bases, with 10 bases sitting between them. CDR3 loop: CSARSGTQQYF. DNA of the CDR3: TGCAGTGCTAGATCAGGGACACAGCAGTACTTC.

CDR3 region: CSVDAGGPLETQYF. Written as DNA, the CDR3 is TGCAGCGTTGACGCGGGGGGGCCTTTAGAGACCCAGTACTTC. The chain has TRBV29-1 and TRBJ2-5; 9 bases fit TRBD2. Germline lookup yields CDR1 SQVTM and CDR2 ANQGSEA. The ends lost 3 bases at V and 4 bases at J; junction bases unmatched: 6. This CDR3 is built from 14 residues.

The chain joins TRBV2 to TRBJ2-7, with 8 positions matching TRBD2. The ends lost 6 bases at V and 3 bases at J; junction bases unmatched: 10. Germline V gives CDR1 SNHLY, CDR2 FYNNEI. The CDR3 sequence is 15 residues long. The CDR3 region is CASSPGTSLIYEQYF. The DNA of the CDR3 is TGTGCCAGCAGCCCCGGGACTAGTCTAATCTACGAGCAGTACTTC. Based on the CDR3 plus reference TRBV2 and TRBJ2-7, the full variable domain is EPEVTQTPSHQVTQMGQEVILRCVPISNHLYFYWYRQILGQKVEFLVSFYNNEISEKSEIFDDQFSVERPDGSNFTLKIRSTKLEDSAMYFCASSPGTSLIYEQYFGPGTRLTVT.

The rearrangement links TRBV6-5 to TRBJ2-3; D gene uncertain. CDR1 and CDR2 from the germline V gene are MNHEY and SVGAGI. V lost 4 bases and J lost 5, with 13 bases in between. The CDR3 is 14 amino acids. The CDR3 nucleotides are TGTGCCAGCAGTTCTGATTTTGATAGAGATACGCAGTATTTT. Amino acid sequence: CASSSDFDRDTQYF.

The chain combines TRBV6-5 with TRBJ1-1, with a weak D call TRBD1 (6 bases). Trimming shortened V by 4 bases and J by 3 bases, and 15 bases separated the two germline ends. CDR3 length: 15 amino acids. Germline CDR1 MNHEY, CDR2 SVGAGI. The CDR3 sequence: CASSSQGRRDTEAFF. The CDR3 region has the DNA TGTGCCAGCAGTTCCCAGGGGCGGCGGGACACTGAAGCTTTCTTT.

The chain carries TRBV7-3 and TRBJ2-2; D unresolved. The CDR3 is 14 amino acids. Germline V gives CDR1 SGHTA, CDR2 FQGTGA. V shed 4 bases and J shed 4 bases, with 10 bases lying between them. In nucleotides, the CDR3 is TGTGCCAGCAGCTCCGGTAGTGGCACCGGGGAGCTGTTTTTT. It yields the protein CASSSGSGTGELFF.

The chain has TRBV18 and TRBJ2-3, with D perhaps given as TRBD1 or TRBD2 (5 bases each). Trimming cost V 3 bases and J 6 bases, with 16 bases left between them. Germline V gives CDR1 KGHSH, CDR2 LQKENI. The CDR3 is 15 residues long. The CDR3 DNA reads as TGTGCCAGCTCACCCACCGGGACCACCACGGATACGCAGTATTTT. Translation: CASSPTGTTTDTQYF.